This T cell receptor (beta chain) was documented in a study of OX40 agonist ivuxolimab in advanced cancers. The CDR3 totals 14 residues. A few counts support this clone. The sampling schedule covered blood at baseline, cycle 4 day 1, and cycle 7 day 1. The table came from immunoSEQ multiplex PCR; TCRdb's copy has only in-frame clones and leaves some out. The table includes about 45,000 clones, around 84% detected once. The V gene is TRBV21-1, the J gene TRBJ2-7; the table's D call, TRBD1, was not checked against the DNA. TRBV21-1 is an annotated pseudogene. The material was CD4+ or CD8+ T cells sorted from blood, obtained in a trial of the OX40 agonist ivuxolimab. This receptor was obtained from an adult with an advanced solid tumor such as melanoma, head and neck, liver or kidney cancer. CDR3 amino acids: CASSKDNRAYEQYF. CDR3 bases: TGTGCCAGCAGCAAAGATAACAGAGCCTACGAGCAGTACTTC.